These 3 T cell receptor beta chains were all obtained from the same sample, sequenced in a study of T cells after yellow fever vaccination. TCRdb reprocessed the 5' RACE reads via MiXCR and lists one record per CDR3 protein. Seen here are about 260,000 distinct CDR3 sequences, roughly 5.2% observed once, and the top ten hold roughly 3%. The source material was CD4+ T cells sorted from PBMCs, sampled on the day of the yellow fever booster vaccination. The receptors were gathered from a man between 18 and 29 years old who received the YFV17D yellow fever vaccine.

This clonotype turned up a few times. This chain joins TRBV20-1 and TRBJ1-2, with D hard to call. V lost 5 bases and J lost 6, with 4 bases in between. The CDR3 consists of 9 residues. Germline-derived CDR1 and CDR2 are DFQATT and SNEGSKA (reference sequence). CDR3 region: CSAGNGYTF. The CDR3 DNA sequence: TGCAGTGCTGGGAATGGCTACACCTTC.

In this sample, this clonotype turned up many times. The rearrangement links TRBV9 to TRBJ2-2; no clear D gene. The germline CDR1 and CDR2 sequences are SGDLS and YYNGEE. This CDR3 comprises 13 residues. Trimming shortened V by 3 bases and J by 7 bases, and 10 bases separated the two germline ends. The CDR3 DNA is TGTGCCAGCAGCGCAGTTATACACGGGGAGCTGTTTTTT. Translated: CASSAVIHGELFF.

This clonotype was detected only a few times. The gene calls are TRBV23-1 and TRBJ2-7; no definite D call. TRBV23-1 counts as an open reading frame of uncertain function. V was shortened by 6 bases and J by 4 bases, with 10 bases between the two germline ends. This CDR3 is built from 12 residues. The CDR3 DNA is TGCGCCAGCAGGAGGCTATTGTACGAGCAGTACGTC. Amino acid sequence: CASRRLLYEQYV.